The 10 T cell receptor beta chains listed next were all sequenced from one sample in a study of blood T cell repertoires in COVID-19. Measured with immunoSEQ multiplex PCR; TCRdb has only the in-frame clones, and not every one. The data show roughly 210,000 clones, roughly 90% seen once. The sequenced sample consisted of peripheral blood. These receptors all stem from a man between 65 and 85 years old with acute or convalescent COVID-19.

This chain uses TRBV9 with TRBJ2-1; 11 bases align to TRBD2. V lost 3 bases to trimming and J lost 4 bases; unmatched junction nucleotides: 6. Germline V lookup: CDR1 SGDLS, CDR2 YYNGEE. The CDR3 extends over 16 amino acids. The CDR3 bases are TGTGCCAGCAGCGGCCCCGGGACTAGCGGATACAATGAGCAGTTCTTC. It codes for CASSGPGTSGYNEQFF.

Only a few counts were recorded for this clone. The V and J genes are TRBV11-2 and TRBJ2-2, with D possibly TRBD2 on 6 matching bases. Trimming removed 5 bases from V and 2 bases from J, with 15 bases in between. Germline values: CDR1 SGHAT, CDR2 FQNNGV. There are 16 residues in the CDR3. CDR3 DNA: TGTGCCAGCAGCCTACTAGCCGGGGGTAACACCGGGGAGCTGTTTTTT. This translates into CASSLLAGGNTGELFF.

The chain has TRBV29-1 and TRBJ2-5; the match to TRBD1 covers 9 bases. This CDR3 has 13 residues. Germline V gene lookup returns CDR1 SQVTM and CDR2 ANQGSEA. Losses at the gene ends were 3 bases for V and 4 bases for J; bases not matched to a gene: 3. As DNA, the CDR3 is TGCAGCGTTGATTTGACAGGGGGAGAGACCCAGTACTTC. It is translated as CSVDLTGGETQYF. The full variable domain, in which reference TRBV29-1 and TRBJ2-5 provide the parts outside the CDR3, is SAVISQKPSRDICQRGTSLTIQCQVDSQVTMMFWYRQQPGQSLTLIATANQGSEATYESGFVIDKFPISRPNLTFSTLTVSNMSPEDSSIYLCSVDLTGGETQYFGPGTRLLVL.

The chain joins TRBV2 to TRBJ2-3; 7 positions match TRBD2. This CDR3 is 13 amino acids long. Germline V gives CDR1 SNHLY, CDR2 FYNNEI. Trimming cost V 5 bases and J 5 bases; bases outside gene matches: 4. The CDR3 spells CASSPGGKDTQYF. The CDR3 nucleotides read TGTGCCAGCAGTCCCGGGGGGAAAGATACGCAGTATTTT.

This chain connects TRBV21-1 to TRBJ1-1; the table gives TRBD1 as D, unverified against the DNA. TRBV21-1 is an annotated pseudogene. The length of the CDR3 is 17 residues. This CDR3 reads CASSQPMLQGFGTEAFF. CDR3 DNA: TGTGCCAGCAGTCAACCCATGCTACAGGGTTTTGGCACTGAAGCTTTCTTT.

This sequence joins TRBV19 and TRBJ1-1; the match to TRBD1 covers 7 bases. The CDR3 is 14 residues long. Per germline, CDR1 LNHDA and CDR2 SQIVND (reference sequence). The ends lost 10 bases at V and 1 base at J; junction bases unmatched: 9. CDR3 amino acids: CAILSRQGNTEAFF. In DNA, the CDR3 is TGTGCCATCCTATCAAGACAGGGGAACACTGAAGCTTTCTTT. Using reference TRBV19 and TRBJ1-1 for the parts outside the CDR3, the full variable domain is DGGITQSPKYLFRKEGQNVTLSCEQNLNHDAMYWYRQDPGQGLRLIYYSQIVNDFQKGDIAEGYSVSREKKESFPLTVTSAQKNPTAFYLCAILSRQGNTEAFFGQGTRLTVV.

V is TRBV7-8 and J is TRBJ1-2, with 8 bases that match TRBD1. CDR3 length: 17 residues. CDR1 and CDR2 (germline): SGHVS, FQNEAQ. V shed 4 bases and J 2 bases; nucleotides not matched to a gene: 12. DNA of the CDR3: TGTGCCAGCAGCTCAACAAGACAGGGGCCAAGGAACTATGGCTACACCTTC. Its protein product is CASSSTRQGPRNYGYTF.

V and J are TRBV10-2 and TRBJ2-2; D remains unclear. CDR3 length equals 13 residues. The V gene lost 6 bases and the J gene lost 8 bases, with 13 bases spanning the gap. CDR1 and CDR2 from the germline V gene are WSHSY and SAAADI. Written as DNA, the CDR3 is TGCGCCAGCAGCGCGACCAGCGAAGGGGAGCTGTTTTTT. This codes for CASSATSEGELFF.

The chain combines TRBV11-2 with TRBJ1-2; possibly TRBD1 for D (5 bases). The CDR3 totals 15 residues. Germline V gene lookup returns CDR1 SGHAT and CDR2 FQNNGV. The V gene lost 3 bases and the J gene lost 5 bases, with 16 bases spanning the gap. This chain's CDR3 is CASSFRQGWRYGYTF. The CDR3 DNA is TGTGCCAGCAGCTTTCGGCAGGGTTGGCGGTATGGCTACACCTTC.

J is TRBJ2-7 and V is TRBV3-1 (or the pseudogene TRBV3-2), with D tentatively TRBD2 (5 bases). V gave up 4 bases and J gave up 2 bases, with 6 bases separating them. The CDR3 is 12 amino acids. Germline CDR1 and CDR2: LGHDT and YNNKEL (reference sequence). CDR3 in DNA: TGTGCCAGCAGCCCCGGGGCCTACGAGCAGTACTTC. The encoded protein is CASSPGAYEQYF.